Shown below are 18 T cell receptor beta chains from a single sample sequenced in a study of T cells after posttransplantation cyclophosphamide. Data came from immunoSEQ multiplex PCR; TCRdb stores just in-frame clones and leaves some out. The sample records tens of thousands of clones, around 84% being singletons. Sequenced input: PBMCs. The receptors here all came from a man in his thirties or forties with a blood cancer, CMV-positive, and with a related stem cell donor.

The chain is built from TRBV29-1 and TRBJ2-6; tentatively, D is TRBD2 (5 bases). Germline V gene data show CDR1 as SQVTM and CDR2 as ANQGSEA. Trimming took 5 bases from V and 4 from J, leaving 18 bases between them. The CDR3 is 16 residues long. The CDR3 protein is CSVRTVPPVGANVLTF. The CDR3 coding sequence is TGCAGCGTTAGGACTGTGCCTCCTGTCGGGGCCAACGTCCTGACTTTC.

This clone was counted only a few times. The chain has TRBV4-1 and TRBJ1-1; no reliable D call. The CDR3 loop spans 16 amino acids. V was shortened by 4 bases and J by 5 bases, with 20 bases between the two germline ends. Germline V CDR1 and CDR2: MGHRA, YSYEKL. The CDR3 nucleotides read TGCGCCAGCAGCCCTCCCCAGTATTTCGCGAGGACTGAAGCTTTCTTT. Translation: CASSPPQYFARTEAFF.

The chain joins TRBV6-1 to TRBJ1-2, with D hard to call. V lost 6 bases, J lost 4 bases, and 12 bases lay in between. This CDR3 has 13 residues. Looked up from germline, CDR1 is MNHNS and CDR2 is SASEGT. This chain's CDR3 is CASRIGGSYGYTF. The CDR3 nucleotides read TGTGCCAGCAGAATAGGAGGGAGCTATGGCTACACCTTC.

This chain joins TRBV11-3 and TRBJ2-1; 12 bases are shared with TRBD2. This CDR3 spans 19 amino acids. The V gene's germline CDR1 is SGHNT and CDR2 YENEEA. V was pared by 3 bases and J by 2 bases, with 11 bases of the junction left unmatched. CDR3 protein: CASSFPSQLAGGPYNEQFF. DNA for the CDR3: TGTGCCAGCAGCTTCCCCTCTCAACTAGCGGGAGGCCCCTACAATGAGCAGTTCTTC. The full variable domain, completed using reference TRBV11-3 and TRBJ2-1, is EAGVVQSPRYKIIEKKQPVAFWCNPISGHNTLYWYLQNLGQGPELLIRYENEEAVDDSQLPKDRFSAERLKGVDSTLKIQPAELGDSAVYLCASSFPSQLAGGPYNEQFFGPGTRLTVL.

This sequence joins TRBV11-2 and TRBJ1-5, with a possible D match to TRBD1 (6 bases). The CDR3 loop spans 14 amino acids. Germline CDR1 reads SGHAT; CDR2 reads FQNNGV. V gave up 5 bases and J gave up 4 bases, with 12 bases separating them. The CDR3 sequence is CASSKGGVNQPQHF. For the CDR3, the DNA is TGTGCCAGCAGCAAGGGGGGGGTTAATCAGCCCCAGCATTTT. The full variable domain, rest sourced from reference TRBV11-2 and TRBJ1-5, is EAGVAQSPRYKIIEKRQSVAFWCNPISGHATLYWYQQILGQGPKLLIQFQNNGVVDDSQLPKDRFSAERLKGVDSTLKIQPAKLEDSAVYLCASSKGGVNQPQHFGDGTRLSIL.

The chain combines TRBV28 with TRBJ2-5, with 9 bases matching TRBD1. The last part of the DNA fits TRBJ2-7 better; the J call may be wrong. This CDR3 has 18 amino acids. Germline values: CDR1 MDHEN, CDR2 SYDVKM. The CDR3: CASSFYPYRGTGSYEQYF. The CDR3 region has the DNA TGTGCCAGCAGTTTCTACCCCTACCGTGGGACAGGGTCCTACGAGCAGTACTTC.

The V and J genes are TRBV6-1 and TRBJ2-3, with D possibly matching TRBD1 (5 bases). CDR3 length: 14 residues. V was clipped by 4 bases and J by 4 bases, with 12 bases between them. CDR1 is MNHNS and CDR2 is SASEGT in the germline V gene. CDR3 DNA: TGTGCCAGCAGTGGACAGTTAGCCCCAGATACGCAGTATTTT. This codes for CASSGQLAPDTQYF.

This chain connects TRBV4-2 to TRBJ2-5, with 8 bases lining up with TRBD2. The trim removed 3 bases at V and 4 bases at J, leaving 7 bases unmatched. CDR3 length: 15 residues. Per germline, CDR1 LGHNA and CDR2 YNFKEQ. The CDR3 DNA reads TGTGCCAGCAGCCAGGGGGTAGCGGGGCCAGAGACCCAGTACTTC. Its protein is CASSQGVAGPETQYF.

The rearrangement uses TRBV7-8 and TRBJ1-5; D remains unclear. V lost 1 base and J 9 bases, leaving 7 bases between the germline ends. This CDR3 is built from 12 residues. Per the germline V gene, CDR1 is SGHVS and CDR2 is FQNEAQ. Here the CDR3 DNA reads TGTGCCAGCAGCTTAGGGGCCGGGCCCCAGCATTTT. It codes for CASSLGAGPQHF.

In its sample, this clone was seen once. A read error may produce the germline difference seen at one junction end. The rearrangement links TRBV7-8 to TRBJ1-2; D possibly corresponds to TRBD1 (5 bases). CDR1 is SGHVS and CDR2 is FQNEAQ in the germline V gene. The CDR3 is 13 residues long. The CDR3 region is CASSPVWQGPSLF. The CDR3 nucleotides read TGTGCCAGCAGCCCCGTATGGCAGGGTCCCAGCCTCTTC.

The table lists this clone with many counts. The chain couples TRBV28 to TRBJ1-1; tentatively, D is TRBD1 (5 bases). Looked up from germline, CDR1 is MDHEN and CDR2 is SYDVKM. The CDR3 is 15 residues long. The germline V and J ends were trimmed by 3 bases and 0 bases, with 11 bases remaining between them. DNA for the CDR3: TGTGCCAGCAGTTTGGAGGAGGGGTTGAACACTGAAGCTTTCTTT. It specifies CASSLEEGLNTEAFF.

This rearrangement joins TRBV30 to TRBJ1-3, with TRBD1 matching 7 bases. Trimming took 4 bases from V and 4 from J; bases not matched to a gene: 7. Germline V gene sequence: CDR1 GTSNPN, CDR2 SVGIG (reference sequence). The CDR3 has 14 residues. The CDR3 coding sequence is TGTGCCTGGAACCGTGGGACAGCCGGAAACACCATATATTTT. It translates to CAWNRGTAGNTIYF.

Remarks on this clone: Other DNA sequences in this sample translate to the same CDR3. The rearrangement joins TRBV5-6 to TRBJ2-1; TRBD2 matches 14 bases. Germline-derived CDR1 and CDR2 are SGHDT and YYEEEE. The CDR3 has 15 residues. V lost 4 bases to trimming and J lost 9 bases; unmatched junction nucleotides: 6. The CDR3 DNA is TGTGCCAGCAGCCCGGGACTAGCGGGAGTCAGTGAGCAGTTCTTC. Its translation is CASSPGLAGVSEQFF. Using reference TRBV5-6 and TRBJ2-1 for the parts outside the CDR3, the full variable domain is DAGVTQSPTHLIKTRGQQVTLRCSPKSGHDTVSWYQQALGQGPQFIFQYYEEEERQRGNFPDRFSGHQFPNYSSELNVNALLLGDSALYLCASSPGLAGVSEQFFGPGTRLTVL.

The V call is TRBV5-1, the J call TRBJ1-5, with 7 bases that match TRBD1. CDR3 length equals 14 residues. Trimming took 4 bases from V and 2 from J; bases not matched to a gene: 3. In germline, CDR1 is SGHRS, CDR2 YFSETQ. CDR3 in DNA: TGCGCCAGCAGCCCCGGGACAGGCAATCAGCCCCAGCATTTT. Translation: CASSPGTGNQPQHF.

The chain employs TRBV7-2 and TRBJ1-4; the D gene is possibly TRBD1 (6 bases). V lost 0 bases, J lost 7 bases, and 9 bases lay in between. The CDR3 has 14 amino acids. Germline V CDR1 and CDR2: SGHTA, FQGNSA. This CDR3 is CASSLARGGEKLFF. The CDR3 DNA sequence: TGTGCCAGCAGCTTAGCCAGGGGTGGTGAAAAACTGTTTTTT.

This chain links TRBV4-1 with TRBJ2-7; 10 bases are shared with TRBD1. From germline, CDR1 is MGHRA and CDR2 YSYEKL. This CDR3 spans 16 amino acids. V was clipped by 4 bases and J by 4 bases; unmatched bases: 10. The chain's CDR3 is CASSLLPGQGLYEQYF. CDR3 nucleotide sequence: TGCGCCAGCAGCCTCCTTCCGGGACAGGGGCTTTACGAGCAGTACTTC.

This clone was picked up a small number of times. The chain carries TRBV2 and TRBJ1-1; D gene unclear. The CDR3 totals 14 residues. The germline V gene has CDR1 SNHLY and CDR2 FYNNEI. Trimming removed 3 bases from V and 3 bases from J, with 11 bases in between. CDR3: CASSEGTGYTEAFF. CDR3 DNA sequence: TGTGCCAGCAGTGAGGGTACGGGATACACTGAAGCTTTCTTT.

V is TRBV18 and J is TRBJ2-7, with 8 bases that match TRBD1. CDR3 length: 16 amino acids. Germline V gives CDR1 KGHSH, CDR2 LQKENI. J gave up 5 bases and V 1 base, and 10 bases lay outside the gene matches. In nucleotides, the CDR3 is TGTGCCAGCTCACCACGCGTTTTAGGACAGGGAGACGAGCAGTACTTC. This translates into CASSPRVLGQGDEQYF.